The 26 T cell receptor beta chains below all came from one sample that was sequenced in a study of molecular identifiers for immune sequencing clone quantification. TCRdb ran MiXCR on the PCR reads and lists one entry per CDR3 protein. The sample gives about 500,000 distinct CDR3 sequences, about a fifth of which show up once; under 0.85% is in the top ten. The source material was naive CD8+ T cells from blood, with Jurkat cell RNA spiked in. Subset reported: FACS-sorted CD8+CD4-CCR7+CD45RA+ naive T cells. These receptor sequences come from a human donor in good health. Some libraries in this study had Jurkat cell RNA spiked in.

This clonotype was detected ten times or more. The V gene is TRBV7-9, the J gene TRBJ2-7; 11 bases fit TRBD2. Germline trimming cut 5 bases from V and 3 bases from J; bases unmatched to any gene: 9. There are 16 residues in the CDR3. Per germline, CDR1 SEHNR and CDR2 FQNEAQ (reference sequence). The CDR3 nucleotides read TGTGCCAGCAGCCCGAAACTAGCGGGGGTTGACTACGAGCAGTACTTC. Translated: CASSPKLAGVDYEQYF. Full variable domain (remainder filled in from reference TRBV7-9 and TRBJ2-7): DTGVSQNPRHKITKRGQNVTFRCDPISEHNRLYWYRQTLGQGPEFLTYFQNEAQLEKSRLLSDRFSAERPKGSFSTLEIQRTEQGDSAMYLCASSPKLAGVDYEQYFGPGTRLTVT.

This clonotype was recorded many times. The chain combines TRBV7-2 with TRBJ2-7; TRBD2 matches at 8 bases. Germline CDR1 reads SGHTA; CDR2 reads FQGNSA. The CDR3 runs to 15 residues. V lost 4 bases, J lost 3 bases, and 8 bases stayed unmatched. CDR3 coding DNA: TGTGCCAGCAGCTCGCCGGGGACTAGTCGCTACGAGCAGTACTTC. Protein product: CASSSPGTSRYEQYF.

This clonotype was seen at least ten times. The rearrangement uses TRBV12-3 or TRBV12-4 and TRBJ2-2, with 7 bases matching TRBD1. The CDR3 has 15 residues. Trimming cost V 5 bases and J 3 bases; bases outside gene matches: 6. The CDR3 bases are TGTGCCAGCAGTCACCGGGACAGTTACACCGGGGAGCTGTTTTTT. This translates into CASSHRDSYTGELFF.

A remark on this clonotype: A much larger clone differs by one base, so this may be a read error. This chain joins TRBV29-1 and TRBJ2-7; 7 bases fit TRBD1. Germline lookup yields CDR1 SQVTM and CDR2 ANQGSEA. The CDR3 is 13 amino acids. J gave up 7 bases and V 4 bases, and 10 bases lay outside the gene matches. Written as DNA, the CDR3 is TGCAGCGTTGGACCGGGACAGAGTTATGAGCAGTACTTC. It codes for CSVGPGQSYEQYF.

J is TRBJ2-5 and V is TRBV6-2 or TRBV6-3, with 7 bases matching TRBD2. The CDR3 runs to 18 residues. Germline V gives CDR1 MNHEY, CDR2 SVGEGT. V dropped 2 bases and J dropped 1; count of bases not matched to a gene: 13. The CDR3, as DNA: TGTGCCAGCAGTTACAATATGGGACTAACGGGAGTCCAAGAGACCCAGTACTTC. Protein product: CASSYNMGLTGVQETQYF.

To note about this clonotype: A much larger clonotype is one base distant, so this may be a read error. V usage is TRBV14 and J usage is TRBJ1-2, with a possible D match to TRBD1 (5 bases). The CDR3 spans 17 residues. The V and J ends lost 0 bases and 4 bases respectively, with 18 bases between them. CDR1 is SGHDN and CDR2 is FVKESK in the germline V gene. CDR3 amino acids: CASSQDRTTGELYGYTF. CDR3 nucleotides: TGTGCCAGCAGCCAAGATCGGACAACAGGAGAACTCTATGGCTACACCTTC.

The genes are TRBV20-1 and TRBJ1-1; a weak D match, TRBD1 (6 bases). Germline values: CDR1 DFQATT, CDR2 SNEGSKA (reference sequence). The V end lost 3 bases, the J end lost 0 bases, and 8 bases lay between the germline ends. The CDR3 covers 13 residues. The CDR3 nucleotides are TGCAGTGCTAGGGGGGCGTTGAACACTGAAGCTTTCTTT. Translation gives CSARGALNTEAFF.

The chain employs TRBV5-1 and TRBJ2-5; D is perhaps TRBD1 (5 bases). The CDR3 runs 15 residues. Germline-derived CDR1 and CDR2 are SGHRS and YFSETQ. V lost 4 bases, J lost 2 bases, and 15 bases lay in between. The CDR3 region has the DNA TGCGCCAGCAGCACCTACCCGACAGAACAAGAGACCCAGTACTTC. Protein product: CASSTYPTEQETQYF. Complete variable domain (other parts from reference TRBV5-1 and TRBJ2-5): KAGVTQTPRYLIKTRGQQVTLSCSPISGHRSVSWYQQTPGQGLQFLFEYFSETQRNKGNFPGRFSGRQFSNSRSEMNVSTLELGDSALYLCASSTYPTEQETQYFGPGTRLLVL.

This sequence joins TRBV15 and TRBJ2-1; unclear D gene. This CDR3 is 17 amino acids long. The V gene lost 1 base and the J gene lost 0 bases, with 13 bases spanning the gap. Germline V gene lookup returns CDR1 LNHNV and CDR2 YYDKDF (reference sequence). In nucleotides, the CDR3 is TGTGCCACCAGCAGAGGTCTAACGGCTAGCTCCTACAATGAGCAGTTCTTC. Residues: CATSRGLTASSYNEQFF.

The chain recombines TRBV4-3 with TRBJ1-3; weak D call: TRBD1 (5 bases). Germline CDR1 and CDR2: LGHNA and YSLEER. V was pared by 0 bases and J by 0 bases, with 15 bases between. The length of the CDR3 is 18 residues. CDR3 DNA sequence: TGCGCCAGCAGCCAAGACAGGGTCCTACCGGGCTCTGGAAACACCATATATTTT. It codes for CASSQDRVLPGSGNTIYF.

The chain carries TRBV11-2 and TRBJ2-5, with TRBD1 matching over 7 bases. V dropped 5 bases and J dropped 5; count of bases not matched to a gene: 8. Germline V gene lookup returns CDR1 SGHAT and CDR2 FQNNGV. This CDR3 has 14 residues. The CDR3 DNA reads TGTGCCAGCAGCAAACAGGGGCCTCAGGAGACCCAGTACTTC. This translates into CASSKQGPQETQYF.

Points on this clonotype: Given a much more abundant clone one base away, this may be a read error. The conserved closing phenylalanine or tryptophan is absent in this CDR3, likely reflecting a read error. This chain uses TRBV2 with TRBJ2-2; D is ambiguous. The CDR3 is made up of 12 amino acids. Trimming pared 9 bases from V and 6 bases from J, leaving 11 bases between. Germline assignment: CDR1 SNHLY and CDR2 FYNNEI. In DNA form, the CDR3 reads TGTGCCAGATCCCGTCCTTCCGGGGAGCTGTTTTCT. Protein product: CARSRPSGELFS.

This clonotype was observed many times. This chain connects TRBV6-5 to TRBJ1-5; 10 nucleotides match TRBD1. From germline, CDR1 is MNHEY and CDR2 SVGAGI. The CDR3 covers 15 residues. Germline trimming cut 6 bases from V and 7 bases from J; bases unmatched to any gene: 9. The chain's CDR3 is CASRAGTGAFQPQHF. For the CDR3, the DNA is TGTGCCAGCAGGGCCGGGACAGGGGCTTTCCAGCCCCAGCATTTT.

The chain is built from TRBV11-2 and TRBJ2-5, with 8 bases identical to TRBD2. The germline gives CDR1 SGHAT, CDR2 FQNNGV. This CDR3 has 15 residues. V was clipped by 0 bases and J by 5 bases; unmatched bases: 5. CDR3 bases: TGTGCCAGCAGCTTAGACGGGGGGGCCCCGGAGACCCAGTACTTC. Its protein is CASSLDGGAPETQYF. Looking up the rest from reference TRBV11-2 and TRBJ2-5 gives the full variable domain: EAGVAQSPRYKIIEKRQSVAFWCNPISGHATLYWYQQILGQGPKLLIQFQNNGVVDDSQLPKDRFSAERLKGVDSTLKIQPAKLEDSAVYLCASSLDGGAPETQYFGPGTRLLVL.

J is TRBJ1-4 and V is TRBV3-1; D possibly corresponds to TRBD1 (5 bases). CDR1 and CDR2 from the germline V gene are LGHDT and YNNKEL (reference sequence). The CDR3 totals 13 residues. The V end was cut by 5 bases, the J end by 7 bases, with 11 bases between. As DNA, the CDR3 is TGTGCCAGCAGCTCAAGGGGAGTTGAAAAACTGTTTTTT. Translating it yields CASSSRGVEKLFF.

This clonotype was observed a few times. The CDR3 region is CASSLEGLAGPSYEQYF. The CDR3 bases are TGTGCCAGCAGCTTAGAGGGGCTAGCGGGACCATCCTACGAGCAGTACTTC. The V gene is TRBV7-9, the J gene TRBJ2-7, with 9 nucleotides matching TRBD2. Unmatched junction bases numbered 8, after V lost 1 base and J lost 1 base. The CDR3 is 17 amino acids. Germline V gene lookup returns CDR1 SEHNR and CDR2 FQNEAQ (reference sequence).

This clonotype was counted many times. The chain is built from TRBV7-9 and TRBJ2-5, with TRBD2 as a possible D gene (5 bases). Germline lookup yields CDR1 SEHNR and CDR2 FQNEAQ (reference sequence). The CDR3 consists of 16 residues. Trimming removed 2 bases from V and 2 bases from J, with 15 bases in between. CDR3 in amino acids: CASSLLLGVQQETQYF. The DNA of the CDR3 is TGTGCCAGCAGCTTACTTCTCGGGGTACAACAAGAGACCCAGTACTTC.

For the CDR3, the DNA is TGTGCCAGCAGGGACAGGAACTCTGGGGCCAACGTCCTGACTTTC. This gives the protein CASRDRNSGANVLTF. The chain joins TRBV11-1 to TRBJ2-6, with 7 bases lining up with TRBD1. Per germline, CDR1 SGHAT and CDR2 FQDESV (reference sequence). J gave up 0 bases and V 6 bases, and 2 bases lay outside the gene matches. CDR3 length: 15 residues.

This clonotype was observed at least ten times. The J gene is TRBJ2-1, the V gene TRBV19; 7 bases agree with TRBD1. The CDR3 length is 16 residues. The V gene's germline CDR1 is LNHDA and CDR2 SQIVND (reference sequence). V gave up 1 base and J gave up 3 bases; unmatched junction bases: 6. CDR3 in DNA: TGTGCCAGTAGTATAGGGACAGGACCGTTCTACAATGAGCAGTTCTTC. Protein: CASSIGTGPFYNEQFF.

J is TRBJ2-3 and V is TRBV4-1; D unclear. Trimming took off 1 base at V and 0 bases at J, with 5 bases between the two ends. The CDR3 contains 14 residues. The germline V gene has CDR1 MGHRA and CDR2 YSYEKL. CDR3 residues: CASSQGSSTDTQYF. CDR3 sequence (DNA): TGCGCCAGCAGCCAAGGCAGTAGCACAGATACGCAGTATTTT.

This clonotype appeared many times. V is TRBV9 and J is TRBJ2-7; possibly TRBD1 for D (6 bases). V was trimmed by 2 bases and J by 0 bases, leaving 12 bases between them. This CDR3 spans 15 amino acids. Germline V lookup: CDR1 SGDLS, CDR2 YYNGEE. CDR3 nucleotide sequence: TGTGCCAGCAGCGTTCAGGGGCTCGACTCCTACGAGCAGTACTTC. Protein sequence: CASSVQGLDSYEQYF.

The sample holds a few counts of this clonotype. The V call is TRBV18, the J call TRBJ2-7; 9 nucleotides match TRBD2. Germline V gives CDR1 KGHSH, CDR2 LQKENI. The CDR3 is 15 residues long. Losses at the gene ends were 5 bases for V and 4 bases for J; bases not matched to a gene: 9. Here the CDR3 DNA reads TGTGCCAGCTCAGCCGTAGCGGGAGTTATGTACGAGCAGTACTTC. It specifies CASSAVAGVMYEQYF. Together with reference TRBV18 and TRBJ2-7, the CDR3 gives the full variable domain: NAGVMQNPRHLVRRRGQEARLRCSPMKGHSHVYWYRQLPEEGLKFMVYLQKENIIDESGMPKERFSAEFPKEGPSILRIQQVVRGDSAAYFCASSAVAGVMYEQYFGPGTRLTVT.

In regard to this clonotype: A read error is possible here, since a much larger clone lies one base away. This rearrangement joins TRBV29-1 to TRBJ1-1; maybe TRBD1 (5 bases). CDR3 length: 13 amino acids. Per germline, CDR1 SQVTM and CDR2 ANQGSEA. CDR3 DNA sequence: TGCAGCGTTGTCGGGCAGGGAGAGACTGAAGCTTACTTT. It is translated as CSVVGQGETEAYF.

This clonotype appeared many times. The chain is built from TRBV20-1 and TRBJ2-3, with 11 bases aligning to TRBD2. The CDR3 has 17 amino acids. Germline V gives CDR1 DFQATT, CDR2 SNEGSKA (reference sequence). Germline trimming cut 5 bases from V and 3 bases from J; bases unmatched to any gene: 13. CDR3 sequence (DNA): TGCAGTGCTCCCCTCGCCGAGACTAGCGGGGCGACAGATACGCAGTATTTT. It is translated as CSAPLAETSGATDTQYF.

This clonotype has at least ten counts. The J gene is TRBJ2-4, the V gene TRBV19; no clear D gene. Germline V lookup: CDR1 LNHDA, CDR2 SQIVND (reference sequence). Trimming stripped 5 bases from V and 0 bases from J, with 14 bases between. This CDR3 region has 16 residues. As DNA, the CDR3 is TGTGCCAGTAGTCAGGCAACAAATCTAGCCAAAAACATTCAGTACTTC. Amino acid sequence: CASSQATNLAKNIQYF. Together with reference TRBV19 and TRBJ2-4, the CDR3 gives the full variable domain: DGGITQSPKYLFRKEGQNVTLSCEQNLNHDAMYWYRQDPGQGLRLIYYSQIVNDFQKGDIAEGYSVSREKKESFPLTVTSAQKNPTAFYLCASSQATNLAKNIQYFGAGTRLSVL.

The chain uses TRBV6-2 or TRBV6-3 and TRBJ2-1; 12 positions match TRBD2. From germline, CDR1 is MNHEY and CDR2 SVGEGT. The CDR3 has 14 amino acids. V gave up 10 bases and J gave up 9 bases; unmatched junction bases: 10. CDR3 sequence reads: CATLTTSGGFEQFF. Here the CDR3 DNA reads TGTGCCACCCTGACGACTAGCGGGGGTTTTGAGCAGTTCTTC.